This TCR beta chain is from a study of OX40 agonist ivuxolimab in advanced cancers. Study as a whole: Head and neck, renal cell, melanoma or hepatocellular carcinoma were the cancers that dose-escalation patients had. With a range of roughly 20 to 85, age averaged approximately 60 years, and 65% to 90% were male. Antecedent anti-PD-1, anti-PD-L1 or anti-CTLA-4 therapy was permissible, with around 40% having received some. Study outcomes and limitations: In CD8+ T cells, expanded clones were on average more numerous than in CD4+.

Method: immunoSEQ multiplex PCR; TCRdb's copy keeps in-frame clones and lacks some. Found here are 60,000 or so clones, 70% to 90% of them singletons; the top ten hold approximately 4.7%. A single count supports this clone. Its specificity is unknown. Germline V gene lookup returns CDR1 KGHSH and CDR2 LQKENI. The ends were cut back, 6 bases at V and 0 bases at J, with 15 bases in the middle. This CDR3 comprises 15 residues. Sequencing used CD4+ or CD8+ T cells sorted from blood, obtained in a trial of the OX40 agonist ivuxolimab. The chain is built from TRBV18 and TRBJ2-7; D possibly corresponds to TRBD1 (5 bases). This clonotype was sampled from an adult with an advanced solid tumor such as melanoma, head and neck, liver or kidney cancer. The CDR3 region is CASSLTSGYSYEQYF. CDR3 in DNA: TGTGCCAGCTCCCTCACCTCAGGGTACTCCTACGAGCAGTACTTC.